The entry that follows covers one T cell receptor (beta chain) sequence. The record originates from a study of T cell changes during pregnancy in multiple sclerosis. Data came from immunoSEQ multiplex PCR; TCRdb stores just in-frame clones and leaves some out. This table holds about 39,000 clones, about 94% found once. The V gene's germline CDR1 is SGHTS and CDR2 YDEGEE. The CDR3 spans 16 residues. V dropped 4 bases and J dropped 1; count of bases not matched to a gene: 2. This receptor was identified in a female donor with multiple sclerosis, enrolled in a pregnancy study. The chain carries TRBV5-8 and TRBJ2-3; 14 bases line up with TRBD2. The source material was peripheral blood, sampled in the third trimester of pregnancy. CDR3 in amino acids: CASSGGLAGGTDTQYF. The DNA for the CDR3 is TGTGCCAGCAGCGGGGGACTAGCGGGGGGCACAGATACGCAGTATTTT.